This note documents a single T cell receptor beta chain sequence. Germline V gene data show CDR1 as SGHAT and CDR2 as FQNNGV. The CDR3 covers 16 residues. J gave up 0 bases and V 4 bases, and 5 bases lay outside the gene matches. This entry comes from a study of blood T cell repertoires in COVID-19. Study in general: From the United States, Italy and Spain came samples of acute and convalescent COVID-19.

Authors' methods: The assay estimated nucleated cells by amplifying reference gene primers. The method was immunoSEQ multiplex PCR; TCRdb's version includes in-frame clones alone and lacks a portion of them. V, J and clone size were drawn from that table, and D and trimming were deduced from the DNA. The table has under 200,000 clones, around nine tenths seen once. Material for sequencing was peripheral blood. This clonotype was sampled from a middle-aged man with acute or convalescent COVID-19. The chain uses TRBV11-2 and TRBJ2-5; 10 nucleotides align to TRBD2. The CDR3 DNA reads as TGTGCCAGCAGCTCAGTAGCGGGAGGCTACCAAGAGACCCAGTACTTC. As protein: CASSSVAGGYQETQYF.